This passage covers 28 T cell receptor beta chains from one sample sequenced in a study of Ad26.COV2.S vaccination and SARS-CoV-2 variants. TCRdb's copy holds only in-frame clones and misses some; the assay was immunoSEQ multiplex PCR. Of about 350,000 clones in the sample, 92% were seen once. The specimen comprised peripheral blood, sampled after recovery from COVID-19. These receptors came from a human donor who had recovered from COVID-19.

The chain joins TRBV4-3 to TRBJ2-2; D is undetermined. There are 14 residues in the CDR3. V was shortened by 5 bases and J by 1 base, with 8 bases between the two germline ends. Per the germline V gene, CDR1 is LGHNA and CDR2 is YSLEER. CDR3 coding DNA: TGCGCCAGCAGCTACGAGAGGAACACCGGGGAGCTGTTTTTT. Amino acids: CASSYERNTGELFF.

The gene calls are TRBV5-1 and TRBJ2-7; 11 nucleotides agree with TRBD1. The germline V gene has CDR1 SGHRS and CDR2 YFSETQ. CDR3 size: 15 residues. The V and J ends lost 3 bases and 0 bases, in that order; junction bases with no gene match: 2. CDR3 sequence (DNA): TGCGCCAGCAGCTCGGGACAGGGGGTCTCCTACGAGCAGTACTTC. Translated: CASSSGQGVSYEQYF.

CDR3 sequence: CASSSGGAYNEQFF. The CDR3 DNA follows: TGCGCCAGCAGTAGCGGGGGGGCCTACAATGAGCAGTTCTTC. The rearrangement uses TRBV5-1 and TRBJ2-1; 11 nucleotides agree with TRBD2. The CDR3 contains 14 residues. The trim removed 5 bases at V and 2 bases at J, leaving 0 bases unmatched. Germline CDR1 is SGHRS and CDR2 is YFSETQ. The entire variable domain, with the rest obtained from reference TRBV5-1 and TRBJ2-1, is as follows: KAGVTQTPRYLIKTRGQQVTLSCSPISGHRSVSWYQQTPGQGLQFLFEYFSETQRNKGNFPGRFSGRQFSNSRSEMNVSTLELGDSALYLCASSSGGAYNEQFFGPGTRLTVL.

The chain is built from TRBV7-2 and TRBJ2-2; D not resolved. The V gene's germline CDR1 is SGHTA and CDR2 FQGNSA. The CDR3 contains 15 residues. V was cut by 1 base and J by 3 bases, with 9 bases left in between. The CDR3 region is CASSLDGLYTGELFF. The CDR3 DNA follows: TGTGCCAGCAGCTTAGACGGGTTATACACCGGGGAGCTGTTTTTT.

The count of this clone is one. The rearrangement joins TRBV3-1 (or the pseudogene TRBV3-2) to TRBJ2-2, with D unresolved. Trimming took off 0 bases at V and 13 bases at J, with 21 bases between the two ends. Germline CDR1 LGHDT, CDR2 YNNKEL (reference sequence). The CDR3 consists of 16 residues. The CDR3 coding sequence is TGTGCCAGCAGCCAAGACTCCGAGTGGCCTGCGTCAGCGCTGTTTTTT. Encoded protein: CASSQDSEWPASALFF.

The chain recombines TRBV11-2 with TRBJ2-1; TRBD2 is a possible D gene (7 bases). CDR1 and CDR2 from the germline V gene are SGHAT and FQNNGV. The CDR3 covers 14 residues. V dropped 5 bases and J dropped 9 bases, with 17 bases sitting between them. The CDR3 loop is CASSTTTGRGEQFF. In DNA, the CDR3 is TGTGCCAGCAGCACCACCACAGGGAGGGGTGAGCAGTTCTTC. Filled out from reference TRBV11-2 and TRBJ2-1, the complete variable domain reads EAGVAQSPRYKIIEKRQSVAFWCNPISGHATLYWYQQILGQGPKLLIQFQNNGVVDDSQLPKDRFSAERLKGVDSTLKIQPAKLEDSAVYLCASSTTTGRGEQFFGPGTRLTVL.

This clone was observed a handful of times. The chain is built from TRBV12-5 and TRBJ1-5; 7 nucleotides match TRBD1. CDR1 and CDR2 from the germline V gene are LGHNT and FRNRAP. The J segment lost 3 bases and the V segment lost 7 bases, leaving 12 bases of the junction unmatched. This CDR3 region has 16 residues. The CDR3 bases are TGTGCTAGTGCCCCTTCAGGGGGGCCCTTCAATCAGCCCCAGCATTTT. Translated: CASAPSGGPFNQPQHF.

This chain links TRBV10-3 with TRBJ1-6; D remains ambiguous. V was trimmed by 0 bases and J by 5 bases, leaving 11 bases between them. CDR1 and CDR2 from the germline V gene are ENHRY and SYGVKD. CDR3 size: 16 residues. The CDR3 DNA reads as TGTGCCATCAGTGAGTCGAGAGGAGCGGATAATTCACCCCTCCACTTT. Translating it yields CAISESRGADNSPLHF.

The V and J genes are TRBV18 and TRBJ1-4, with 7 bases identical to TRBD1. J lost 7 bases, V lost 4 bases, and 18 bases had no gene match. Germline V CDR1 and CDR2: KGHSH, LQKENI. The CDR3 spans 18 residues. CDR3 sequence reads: CASSLLGDRAVSPEKLFF. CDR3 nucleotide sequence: TGTGCCAGCTCACTCCTCGGAGACAGGGCGGTATCTCCTGAAAAACTGTTTTTT.

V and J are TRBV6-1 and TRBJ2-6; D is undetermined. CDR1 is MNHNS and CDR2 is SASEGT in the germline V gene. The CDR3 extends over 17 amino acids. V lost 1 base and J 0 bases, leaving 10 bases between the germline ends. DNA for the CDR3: TGTGCCAGCAGTGAAGGGGTCACAGTCTCTGGGGCCAACGTCCTGACTTTC. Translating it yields CASSEGVTVSGANVLTF.

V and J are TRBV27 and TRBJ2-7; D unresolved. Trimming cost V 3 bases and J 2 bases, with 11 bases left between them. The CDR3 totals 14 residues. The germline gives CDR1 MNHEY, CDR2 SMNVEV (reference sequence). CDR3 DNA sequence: TGTGCCAGCAGTTTTTCGAGAGGCCCCTACGAGCAGTACTTC. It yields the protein CASSFSRGPYEQYF.

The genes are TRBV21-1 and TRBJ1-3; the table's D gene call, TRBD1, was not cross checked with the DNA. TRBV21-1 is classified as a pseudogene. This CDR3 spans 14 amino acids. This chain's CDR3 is CASRNQVRRYTIYF. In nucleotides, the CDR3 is TGTGCCAGCCGCAATCAGGTACGGCGATACACCATATATTTT.

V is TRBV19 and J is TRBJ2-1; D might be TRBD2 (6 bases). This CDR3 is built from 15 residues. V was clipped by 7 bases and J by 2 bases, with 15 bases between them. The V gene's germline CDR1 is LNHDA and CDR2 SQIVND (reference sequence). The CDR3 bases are TGTGCCAGTAAAATTGGCGGGGAAACCTACAATGAGCAGTTCTTC. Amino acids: CASKIGGETYNEQFF.

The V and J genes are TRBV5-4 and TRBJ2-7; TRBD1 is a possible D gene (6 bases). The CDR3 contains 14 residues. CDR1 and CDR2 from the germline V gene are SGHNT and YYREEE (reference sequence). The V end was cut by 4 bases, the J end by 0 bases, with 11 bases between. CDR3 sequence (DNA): TGTGCCAGCAGCCTGGGACATAGCTCCTACGAGCAGTACTTC. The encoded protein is CASSLGHSSYEQYF.

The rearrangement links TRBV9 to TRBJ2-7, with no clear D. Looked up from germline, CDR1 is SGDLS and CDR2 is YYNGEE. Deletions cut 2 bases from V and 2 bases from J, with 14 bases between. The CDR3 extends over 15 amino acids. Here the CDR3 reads CASSVNPTVAYEQYF. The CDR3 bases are TGTGCCAGCAGCGTGAACCCGACCGTAGCCTACGAGCAGTACTTC.

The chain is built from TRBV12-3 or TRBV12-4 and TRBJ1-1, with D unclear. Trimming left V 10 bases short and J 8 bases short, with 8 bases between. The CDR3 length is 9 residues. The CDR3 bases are TGTGCCACCGGATCCGAAGCTTTCTTT. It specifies CATGSEAFF.

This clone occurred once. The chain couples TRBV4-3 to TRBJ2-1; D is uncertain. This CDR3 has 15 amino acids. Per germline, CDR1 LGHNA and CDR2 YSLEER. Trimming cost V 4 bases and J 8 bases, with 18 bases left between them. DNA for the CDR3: TGCGCCAGCAGCCGAGAAGGACCCGCCTGGGATGAGCAGTTCTTC. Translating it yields CASSREGPAWDEQFF.

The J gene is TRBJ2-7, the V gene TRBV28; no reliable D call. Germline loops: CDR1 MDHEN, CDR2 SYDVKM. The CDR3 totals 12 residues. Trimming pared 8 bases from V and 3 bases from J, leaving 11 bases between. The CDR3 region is CASGQGNYEQYF. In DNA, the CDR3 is TGTGCCAGCGGGCAAGGGAACTACGAGCAGTACTTC.

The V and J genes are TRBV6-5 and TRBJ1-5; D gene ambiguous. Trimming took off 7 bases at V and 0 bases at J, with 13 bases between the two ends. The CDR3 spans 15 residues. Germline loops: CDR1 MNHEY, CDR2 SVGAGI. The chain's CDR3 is CASKIKPVSNQPQHF. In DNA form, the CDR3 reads TGTGCCAGCAAGATCAAGCCGGTTAGCAATCAGCCCCAGCATTTT.

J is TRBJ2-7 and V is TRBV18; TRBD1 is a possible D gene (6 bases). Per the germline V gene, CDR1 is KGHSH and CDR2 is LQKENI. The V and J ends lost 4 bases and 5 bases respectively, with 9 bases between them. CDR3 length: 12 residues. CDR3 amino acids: CASSLQGNEQYF. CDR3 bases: TGTGCCAGCTCACTCCAGGGGAACGAGCAGTACTTC.

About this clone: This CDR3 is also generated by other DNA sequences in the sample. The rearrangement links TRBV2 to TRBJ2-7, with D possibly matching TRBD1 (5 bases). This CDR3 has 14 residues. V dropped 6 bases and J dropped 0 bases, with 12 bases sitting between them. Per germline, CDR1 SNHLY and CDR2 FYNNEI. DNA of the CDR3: TGTGCCAGCAGGACAAGTGGGGCCTCCTACGAGCAGTACTTC. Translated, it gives CASRTSGASYEQYF.

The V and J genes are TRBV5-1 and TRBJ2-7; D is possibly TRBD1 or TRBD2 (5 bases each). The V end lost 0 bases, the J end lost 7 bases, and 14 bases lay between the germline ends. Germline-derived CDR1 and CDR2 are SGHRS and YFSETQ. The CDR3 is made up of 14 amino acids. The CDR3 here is CASSLGDRPGEQYF. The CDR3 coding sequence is TGCGCCAGCAGCTTGGGGGACCGACCGGGGGAGCAGTACTTC.

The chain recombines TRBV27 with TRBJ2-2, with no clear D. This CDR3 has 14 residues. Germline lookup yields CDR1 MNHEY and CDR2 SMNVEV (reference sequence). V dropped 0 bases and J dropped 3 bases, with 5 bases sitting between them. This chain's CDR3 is CASSLSRDTGELFF. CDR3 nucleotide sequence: TGTGCCAGCAGTTTATCGCGTGACACCGGGGAGCTGTTTTTT.

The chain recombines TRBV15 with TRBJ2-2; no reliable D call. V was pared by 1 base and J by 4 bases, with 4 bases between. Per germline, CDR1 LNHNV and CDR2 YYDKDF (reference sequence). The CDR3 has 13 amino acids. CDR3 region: CATSRGGTGELFF. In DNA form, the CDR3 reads TGTGCCACCAGCAGAGGGGGCACCGGGGAGCTGTTTTTT.

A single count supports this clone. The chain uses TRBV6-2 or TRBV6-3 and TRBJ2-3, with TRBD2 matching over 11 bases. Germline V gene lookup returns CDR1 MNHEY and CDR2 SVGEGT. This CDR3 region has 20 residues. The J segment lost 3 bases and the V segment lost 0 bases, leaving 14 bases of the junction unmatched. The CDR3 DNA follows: TGTGCCAGCAGTTACTCGAAAGGTAGCGGGGGGGTGAGGAGGACAGATACGCAGTATTTT. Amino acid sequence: CASSYSKGSGGVRRTDTQYF.

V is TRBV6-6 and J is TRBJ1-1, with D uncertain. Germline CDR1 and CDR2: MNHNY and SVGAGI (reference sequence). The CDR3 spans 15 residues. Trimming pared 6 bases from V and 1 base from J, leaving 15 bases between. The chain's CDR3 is CASRVGSAPNTEAFF. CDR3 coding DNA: TGTGCCAGCAGGGTGGGGTCGGCGCCGAACACTGAAGCTTTCTTT.

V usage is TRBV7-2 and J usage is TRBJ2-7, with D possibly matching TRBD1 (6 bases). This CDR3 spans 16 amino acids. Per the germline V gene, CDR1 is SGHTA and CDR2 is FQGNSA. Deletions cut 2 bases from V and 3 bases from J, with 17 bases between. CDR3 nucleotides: TGTGCCAGCAGCTTATGGGGGCAGGGGCTCGGCTACGAGCAGTACTTC. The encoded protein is CASSLWGQGLGYEQYF.

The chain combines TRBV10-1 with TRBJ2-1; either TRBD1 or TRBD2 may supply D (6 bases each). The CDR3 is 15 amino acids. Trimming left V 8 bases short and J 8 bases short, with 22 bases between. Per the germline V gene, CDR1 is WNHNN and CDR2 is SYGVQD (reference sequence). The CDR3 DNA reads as TGCGCCAGCCCTGAAGCCCGGGGGCGAATCGATGAGCAGTTCTTC. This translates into CASPEARGRIDEQFF.